This entry concerns a single TCR beta chain. These data are taken from a study of CD8 T cells in Susac syndrome. The V and J ends lost 7 bases and 3 bases respectively, with 19 bases between them. The CDR3 is made up of 15 amino acids. Germline-derived CDR1 and CDR2 are MNHNY and SVGAGI (reference sequence). Patients with stable or active relapsing-remitting disease, all of them treatment-naive, made up the multiple sclerosis controls. Random hexamers served to reverse transcribe about 0.45 to 1 ug RNA. Each CDR3 protein is one row after TCRdb ran MiXCR on the immunoSEQ multiplex PCR reads. The table shows 150,000 to 180,000 distinct CDR3 sequences, with around 95% occurring only once.

The sample taken for sequencing was CD8+ T cells from PBMCs. The J gene is TRBJ2-7, the V gene TRBV6-6; either TRBD1 or TRBD2 may fit D (6 bases each). This TCR was sampled from a human donor with multiple sclerosis. CDR3: CASTDRRGLVYEQYF. The CDR3 coding sequence is TGTGCCAGCACCGACAGGAGGGGTTTGGTCTACGAGCAGTACTTC.